This T cell receptor beta chain was captured in a study of T cell responses to AZD1222 COVID-19 vaccine. For this clone: Its specificity is unknown.

Whole-study findings and limits: Per reports, nearly half of all spike-specific TCRs target regions that are unmutated in variants. Donors skewed white British and female; clonal diversity was possibly underestimated. Only a handful of AZD1222 recipients, more than 5 in all, had baseline seropositivity.

Germline CDR1 and CDR2: MNHNY and SVGAGI (reference sequence). The ends were cut back, 0 bases at V and 3 bases at J, with 5 bases in the middle. The CDR3 contains 14 residues. Sequencing was performed with immunoSEQ multiplex PCR; in TCRdb, only in-frame clones are kept and a portion is missing. The sample has some 100,000 clones, just under 90% seen once. This specimen consisted of peripheral blood, obtained on day 0 of AZD1222 vaccination. The receptor's source is an adult in good health. V and J are TRBV6-6 and TRBJ2-2; D is uncertain. CDR3 nucleotide sequence: TGTGCCAGCAGTTACTCTCCCGACACCGGGGAGCTGTTTTTT. It encodes CASSYSPDTGELFF.